The 7 T cell receptor beta chains listed next were all sequenced from one sample in a study of cytomegalovirus exposure and HLA in healthy donors. Primers included in the PCR were 60 Vbeta and 13 Jbeta primers. Produced via immunoSEQ multiplex PCR; TCRdb's table is partial and in-frame only. The sample includes about 75,000 clones. The sample consisted of PBMCs. The receptors derive from a man aged 40-50 years in good health and CMV-seronegative.

This chain connects TRBV5-6 to TRBJ2-7; possible D gene TRBD1, 5 bases. In germline, CDR1 is SGHDT, CDR2 YYEEEE. V was shortened by 0 bases and J by 5 bases, with 12 bases between the two germline ends. The length of the CDR3 is 14 residues. This CDR3 is CASSLVQGSNEQYF. As DNA, the CDR3 is TGTGCCAGCAGCTTGGTCCAGGGATCTAACGAGCAGTACTTC.

The V and J genes are TRBV4-1 and TRBJ1-2; TRBD1 agrees at 7 bases. V lost 6 bases and J lost 5; bases outside the gene matches: 18. Germline V gene sequence: CDR1 MGHRA, CDR2 YSYEKL. The CDR3 is made up of 17 amino acids. This CDR3 reads CASRETEGAGIRYGYTF. The CDR3 DNA reads TGCGCCAGCAGAGAAACCGAGGGGGCAGGTATTCGATATGGCTACACCTTC.

In the case of this clone: The same CDR3 can be traced to other DNA sequences in this sample. V gene TRBV7-3 combines with J gene TRBJ2-3, with 7 nucleotides matching TRBD2. Germline CDR1 is SGHTA and CDR2 is FQGTGA. V was clipped by 5 bases and J by 5 bases; unmatched bases: 4. The CDR3 has 13 residues. The CDR3 nucleotides are TGTGCCAGCAGCCGCGGGGGTGGAGATACGCAGTATTTT. Translating gives CASSRGGGDTQYF. Supplemented by reference TRBV7-3 and TRBJ2-3, the full variable domain reads GAGVSQTPSNKVTEKGKYVELRCDPISGHTALYWYRQSLGQGPEFLIYFQGTGAADDSGLPNDRFFAVRPEGSVSTLKIQRTERGDSAVYLCASSRGGGDTQYFGPGTRLTVL.

The chain carries TRBV13 and TRBJ2-5; 7 positions agree with TRBD2. After removal of 5 bases from V and 2 bases from J, the junction contained 20 bases not matched to a gene. Germline V lookup: CDR1 PRHDT, CDR2 FYEKMQ (reference sequence). The CDR3 runs to 19 residues. CDR3 in amino acids: CASSQRPPAGLPGQETQYF. CDR3 nucleotide sequence: TGTGCCAGCAGCCAGAGGCCCCCAGCGGGGCTCCCCGGGCAAGAGACCCAGTACTTC. Full variable domain (rest looked up from reference TRBV13 and TRBJ2-5): AAGVIQSPRHLIKEKRETATLKCYPIPRHDTVYWYQQGPGQDPQFLISFYEKMQSDKGSIPDRFSAQQFSDYHSELNMSSLELGDSALYFCASSQRPPAGLPGQETQYFGPGTRLLVL.

V and J are TRBV30 and TRBJ2-3; 8 positions match TRBD2. The CDR3 has 15 residues. The junction had 10 bases not matched to a gene; V was cut back by 3 bases and J by 5 bases. Germline V gene lookup returns CDR1 GTSNPN and CDR2 SVGIG (reference sequence). CDR3 sequence (DNA): TGTGCCTGGAGGCAAACTAGCGGATGGGGAGATACGCAGTATTTT. Translation gives CAWRQTSGWGDTQYF.

The chain joins TRBV5-4 to TRBJ2-1; TRBD2 is a possible D gene (5 bases). In germline, CDR1 is SGHNT, CDR2 YYREEE (reference sequence). Trimming removed 4 bases at V and 7 bases at J, with 18 bases between. There are 15 residues in the CDR3. The CDR3 coding sequence is TGTGCCAGCAGCCACCAACTAGATCTCAGGAATGAGCAGTTCTTC. The encoded protein is CASSHQLDLRNEQFF.

The rearrangement joins TRBV13 to TRBJ2-5; perhaps TRBD2 as D (5 bases). The CDR3 spans 14 residues. V shed 4 bases and J shed 6 bases, with 15 bases lying between them. CDR1 and CDR2 (germline): PRHDT, FYEKMQ (reference sequence). CDR3 protein: CASSSSGDMKTQYF. CDR3 in DNA: TGTGCCAGCAGCTCGTCCGGGGATATGAAGACCCAGTACTTC.